This record looks at one TCR beta chain sequence and its context. Its antigen is unidentified. Here immunoSEQ multiplex PCR was the method, and the copy in TCRdb shows in-frame clones only, minus some. The sample carries 24,000 or so clones, about 75% recorded once. These data belong to a study of vaccination effects on CD4 cells after COVID-19. With the ViraFEST assay, the study expanded antigen-specific CD4+ T cells using viral peptide pools, then sequenced them. A roughly 11-day culture period preceded the isolation of CD4+ T cells. This person caught SARS-CoV-2 sometime from March to December 2020, and PCR testing confirmed the infection. Germline assignment: CDR1 SGHTA and CDR2 FQGNSA. Trimming took 5 bases from V and 0 from J; bases not matched to a gene: 4. CDR3 length: 15 residues.

The input for sequencing was CD4+ T cells from PBMCs cultured with SARS-CoV-2 spike peptides, taken before COVID-19 vaccination. The chain recombines TRBV7-2 with TRBJ2-1; 7 nucleotides agree with TRBD1. This TCR derives from a human donor who had a prior SARS-CoV-2 infection. CDR3 sequence: CASSRRQGSYNEQFF. CDR3 bases: TGTGCCAGCAGCCGGAGACAGGGCTCCTACAATGAGCAGTTCTTC. The whole variable domain, remainder taken from reference TRBV7-2 and TRBJ2-1, is GAGVSQSPSNKVTEKGKDVELRCDPISGHTALYWYRQSLGQGLEFLIYFQGNSAPDKSGLPSDRFSAERTGGSVSTLTIQRTQQEDSAVYLCASSRRQGSYNEQFFGPGTRLTVL.